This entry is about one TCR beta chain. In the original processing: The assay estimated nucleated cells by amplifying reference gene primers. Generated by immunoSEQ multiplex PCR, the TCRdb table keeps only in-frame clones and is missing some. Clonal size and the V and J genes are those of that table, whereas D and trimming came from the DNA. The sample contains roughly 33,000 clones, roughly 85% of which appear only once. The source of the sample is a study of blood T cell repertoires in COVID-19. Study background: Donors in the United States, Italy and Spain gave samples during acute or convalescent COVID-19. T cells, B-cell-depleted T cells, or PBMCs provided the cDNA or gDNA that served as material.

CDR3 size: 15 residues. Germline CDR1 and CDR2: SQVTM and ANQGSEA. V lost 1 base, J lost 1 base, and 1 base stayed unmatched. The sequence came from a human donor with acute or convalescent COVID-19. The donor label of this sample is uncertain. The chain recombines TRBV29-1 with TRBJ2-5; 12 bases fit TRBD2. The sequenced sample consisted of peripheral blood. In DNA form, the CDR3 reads TGCAGCGTTGAAGGGACTAGCGGGGTCCAAGAGACCCAGTACTTC. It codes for CSVEGTSGVQETQYF.